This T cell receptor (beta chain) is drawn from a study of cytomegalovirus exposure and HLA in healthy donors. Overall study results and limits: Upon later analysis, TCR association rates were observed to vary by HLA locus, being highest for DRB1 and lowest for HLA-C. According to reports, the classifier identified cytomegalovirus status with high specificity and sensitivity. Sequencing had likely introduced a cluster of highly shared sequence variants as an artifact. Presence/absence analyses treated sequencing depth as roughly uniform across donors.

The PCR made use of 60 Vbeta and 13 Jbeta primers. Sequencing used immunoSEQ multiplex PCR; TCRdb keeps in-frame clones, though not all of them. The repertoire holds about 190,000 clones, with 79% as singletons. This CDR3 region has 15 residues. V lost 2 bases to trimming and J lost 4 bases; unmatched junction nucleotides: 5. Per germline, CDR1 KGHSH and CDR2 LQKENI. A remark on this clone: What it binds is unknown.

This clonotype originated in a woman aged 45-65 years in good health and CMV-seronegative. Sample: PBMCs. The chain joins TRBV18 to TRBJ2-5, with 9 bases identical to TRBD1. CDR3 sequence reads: CASSPRDRVIETQYF. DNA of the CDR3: TGTGCCAGCTCACCAAGGGACAGGGTGATAGAGACCCAGTACTTC.